This passage covers 15 T cell receptor beta chains from one sample sequenced in a study of cytomegalovirus exposure and HLA in healthy donors. The PCR made use of 60 Vbeta and 13 Jbeta primers. Clones were read by immunoSEQ multiplex PCR, and TCRdb kept only the in-frame ones, dropping some. The sample carries around 120,000 clones, 79% recorded once. The specimen was PBMCs. The receptors originated from a young man in good health and CMV-seropositive.

The CDR3 loop reads CASSLRGRVNTEAFF. DNA for the CDR3: TGTGCCAGCAGCTTGAGGGGGCGCGTGAACACTGAAGCTTTCTTT. The rearrangement joins TRBV5-6 to TRBJ1-1, with TRBD1 matching over 7 bases. CDR3 length: 15 residues. Germline values: CDR1 SGHDT, CDR2 YYEEEE. After removal of 1 base from V and 0 bases from J, the junction contained 3 bases not matched to a gene.

The V gene is TRBV5-1, the J gene TRBJ2-2; 9 bases are shared with TRBD2. The V gene's germline CDR1 is SGHRS and CDR2 YFSETQ. The V segment lost 1 base and the J segment 0 bases; nucleotides outside the gene matches: 7. The CDR3 is made up of 18 amino acids. The chain's CDR3 is CASSLPHVAGANTGELFF. CDR3 DNA: TGCGCCAGCAGCTTGCCCCACGTAGCGGGAGCGAACACCGGGGAGCTGTTTTTT.

The J gene is TRBJ2-1, the V gene TRBV2; D perhaps matches TRBD1 (7 bases). This CDR3 has 15 amino acids. Germline CDR1 reads SNHLY; CDR2 reads FYNNEI. Trimming cost V 4 bases and J 6 bases, with 16 bases left between them. In nucleotides, the CDR3 is TGTGCCAGCAGTGGGCAGGGGGACTCACGCAATGAGCAGTTCTTC. Translation: CASSGQGDSRNEQFF.

This rearrangement joins TRBV5-4 to TRBJ1-1; TRBD1 matches at 8 bases. The V segment lost 5 bases and the J segment 0 bases; nucleotides outside the gene matches: 3. CDR3 length: 14 amino acids. From germline, CDR1 is SGHNT and CDR2 YYREEE (reference sequence). The CDR3 DNA reads TGTGCCAGCAGGCGGACAGGGATGAACACTGAAGCTTTCTTT. Amino acids: CASRRTGMNTEAFF. The full variable domain, its missing parts supplied by reference TRBV5-4 and TRBJ1-1, is ETGVTQSPTHLIKTRGQQVTLRCSSQSGHNTVSWYQQALGQGPQFIFQYYREEENGRGNFPPRFSGLQFPNYSSELNVNALELDDSALYLCASRRTGMNTEAFFGQGTRLTVV.

The rearrangement joins TRBV2 to TRBJ1-2; perhaps TRBD1 as D (6 bases). V dropped 2 bases and J dropped 4 bases, with 14 bases sitting between them. Germline V gene lookup returns CDR1 SNHLY and CDR2 FYNNEI. The CDR3 runs 15 residues. CDR3 protein: CASSEIGQTVYGYTF. In nucleotides, the CDR3 is TGTGCCAGCAGTGAAATCGGACAGACTGTCTATGGCTACACCTTC.

This sequence joins TRBV7-2 and TRBJ2-7; TRBD1 matches at 7 bases. J gave up 3 bases and V 1 base, and 3 bases lay outside the gene matches. The CDR3 is 14 amino acids. CDR1 and CDR2 from the germline V gene are SGHTA and FQGNSA. CDR3 sequence: CASSLVGQNYEQYF. The CDR3 DNA follows: TGTGCCAGCAGCTTAGTGGGACAGAACTACGAGCAGTACTTC.

This clone was observed a handful of times. The chain joins TRBV27 to TRBJ2-5; D gene unclear. V was shortened by 5 bases and J by 5 bases, with 18 bases between the two germline ends. There are 15 residues in the CDR3. Per germline, CDR1 MNHEY and CDR2 SMNVEV (reference sequence). For the CDR3, the DNA is TGTGCCAGCAGTCTTCAACCCTCCCGGTATGAGACCCAGTACTTC. Encoded protein: CASSLQPSRYETQYF.

The genes are TRBV16 and TRBJ2-1, with 10 bases matching TRBD2. The germline CDR1 and CDR2 sequences are KGHSY and FQNENV. The CDR3 runs 16 residues. V was pared by 1 base and J by 4 bases, with 4 bases of the junction left unmatched. CDR3 sequence (DNA): TGTGCCAGCAGCCAATGGGTAGCGGGGGGATACAATGAGCAGTTCTTC. Translated: CASSQWVAGGYNEQFF.

This clone was counted a single time. V and J are TRBV4-3 and TRBJ1-2, with TRBD1 matching over 9 bases. This CDR3 contains 14 residues. Per germline, CDR1 LGHNA and CDR2 YSLEER. Losses at the gene ends were 4 bases for V and 2 bases for J; bases not matched to a gene: 2. The CDR3, as DNA: TGCGCCAGCAGCCTCGGACAGGGGAACTATGGCTACACCTTC. It translates to CASSLGQGNYGYTF.

This chain joins TRBV15 and TRBJ1-3; D uncertain. Trimming removed 0 bases at V and 2 bases at J, with 8 bases between. The germline gives CDR1 LNHNV, CDR2 YYDKDF (reference sequence). The CDR3 is 15 residues long. The CDR3 protein is CATSRDGFAGNTIYF. CDR3 in DNA: TGTGCCACCAGCAGAGATGGCTTTGCTGGAAACACCATATATTTT.

The CDR3 coding sequence is TGTGCCAGCGGCATGGCCCGATATACCGGGGAGCTGTTTTTT. Translated: CASGMARYTGELFF. The chain recombines TRBV28 with TRBJ2-2; D is unclear. Germline V CDR1 and CDR2: MDHEN, SYDVKM. Trimming took 8 bases from V and 5 from J, leaving 15 bases between them. The CDR3 spans 14 residues.

V and J are TRBV7-2 and TRBJ2-5, with D possibly being TRBD2 (6 bases). The CDR3 runs 15 residues. Germline V gives CDR1 SGHTA, CDR2 FQGNSA. V lost 5 bases to trimming and J lost 4 bases, with 17 bases between them. CDR3 loop: CASSPTRRGVETQYF. The DNA for the CDR3 is TGTGCCAGCAGCCCTACTAGGAGGGGTGTAGAGACCCAGTACTTC.

The chain joins TRBV7-9 to TRBJ2-1; the D is unclear. The length of the CDR3 is 14 residues. Between the trimmed V and J ends, which lost 5 bases and 2 bases, there was a span of 10 bases. The germline CDR1 and CDR2 sequences are SEHNR and FQNEAQ (reference sequence). For the CDR3, the DNA is TGTGCCAGCAGCCAACGCCTAGCCTACAATGAGCAGTTCTTC. It translates to CASSQRLAYNEQFF.

The J gene is TRBJ1-5, the V gene TRBV19; 9 bases align to TRBD1. The CDR3 spans 12 residues. V gave up 6 bases and J gave up 8 bases; unmatched junction bases: 2. Germline-derived CDR1 and CDR2 are LNHDA and SQIVND (reference sequence). The CDR3 region is CASRDRGEPQHF. The CDR3 DNA reads as TGTGCCAGTAGGGACAGGGGTGAGCCCCAGCATTTT.

V and J are TRBV7-2 and TRBJ1-2; D is perhaps TRBD1 (5 bases). The CDR3 length is 15 residues. CDR1 and CDR2 (germline): SGHTA, FQGNSA. V lost 3 bases to trimming and J lost 5 bases, with 16 bases between them. The CDR3 nucleotides read TGTGCCAGCAGCTTTATGGGGTTGGGGGGATATGGCTACACCTTC. It codes for CASSFMGLGGYGYTF.